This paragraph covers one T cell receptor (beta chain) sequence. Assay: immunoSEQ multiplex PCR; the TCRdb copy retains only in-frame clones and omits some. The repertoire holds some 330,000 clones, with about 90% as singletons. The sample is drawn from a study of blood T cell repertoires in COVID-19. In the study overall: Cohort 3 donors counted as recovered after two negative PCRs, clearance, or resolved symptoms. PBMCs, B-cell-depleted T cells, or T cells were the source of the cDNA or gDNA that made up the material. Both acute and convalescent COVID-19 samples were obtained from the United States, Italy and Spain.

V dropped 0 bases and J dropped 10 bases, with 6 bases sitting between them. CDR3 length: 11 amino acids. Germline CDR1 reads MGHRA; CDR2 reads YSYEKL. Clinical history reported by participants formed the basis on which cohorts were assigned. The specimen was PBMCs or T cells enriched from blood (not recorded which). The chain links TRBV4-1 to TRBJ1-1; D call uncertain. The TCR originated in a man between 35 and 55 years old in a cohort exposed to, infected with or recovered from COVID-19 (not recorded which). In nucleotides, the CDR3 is TGCGCCAGCAGCCAAGAGTATAGAGCTTTCTTT. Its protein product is CASSQEYRAFF.